Presented here are 2 T cell receptor beta chains from one specimen sequenced in a study of post-analysis software for immune sequencing data. Whole-study results and caveats: In patients, TRBV5-6, TRBV5-1 and TRBV20-1 belonged to five TRBV segments found more frequently than in controls.

Unique molecular identifiers tagged the TCR beta cDNA libraries. Each CDR3 protein is one row after TCRdb ran MiXCR on the PCR reads. Of some 700,000 distinct CDR3 sequences listed, over 45% were seen once; the top ten hold roughly 10%. These receptors are not linked to any known antigen. Sequenced: blood. All receptors derive from a girl aged 2 to 9 with multiple sclerosis.

The V gene is TRBV4-1, the J gene TRBJ2-7, with TRBD2 matching over 15 bases. Per the germline V gene, CDR1 is MGHRA and CDR2 is YSYEKL. V dropped 3 bases and J dropped 5; count of bases not matched to a gene: 17. The CDR3 loop spans 20 amino acids. The CDR3: CASSQSPGLAGGVEGNEQYF. CDR3 coding DNA: TGCGCCAGCAGCCAGAGCCCGGGACTAGCGGGAGGAGTAGAGGGAAACGAGCAGTACTTC.

V usage is TRBV2 and J usage is TRBJ1-4; tentative D call: TRBD1 (6 bases). Looked up from germline, CDR1 is SNHLY and CDR2 is FYNNEI. V was trimmed by 6 bases and J by 8 bases, leaving 13 bases between them. The CDR3 extends over 13 amino acids. CDR3 nucleotides: TGTGCCAGCAGACCCGGGGGCGGCGAAAAACTGTTTTTT. This gives the protein CASRPGGGEKLFF.